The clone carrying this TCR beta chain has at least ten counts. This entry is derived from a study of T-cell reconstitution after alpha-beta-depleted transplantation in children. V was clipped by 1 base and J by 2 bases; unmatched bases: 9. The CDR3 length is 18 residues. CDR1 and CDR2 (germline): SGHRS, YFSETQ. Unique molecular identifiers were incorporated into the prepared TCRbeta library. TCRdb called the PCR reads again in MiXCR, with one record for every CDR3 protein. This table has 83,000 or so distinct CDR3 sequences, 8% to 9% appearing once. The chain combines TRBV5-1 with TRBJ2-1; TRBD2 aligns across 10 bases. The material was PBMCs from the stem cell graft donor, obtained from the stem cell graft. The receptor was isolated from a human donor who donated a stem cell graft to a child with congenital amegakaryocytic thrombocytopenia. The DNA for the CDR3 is TGCGCCAGCAGCTTGAATCCTCCTAGCGGGAGCACCTACAATGAGCAGTTCTTC. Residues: CASSLNPPSGSTYNEQFF.